This T cell receptor beta chain originates from a study of monozygotic twins with inflammatory bowel disease. A word on this clonotype: Its target is not known.

Per individual sample, eight separate reactions were used to make cDNA. TCRdb reanalyzed the 5' RACE reads and collapses them to one entry per CDR3 protein, without DNA. The specimen's table records around 220,000 distinct CDR3 sequences. Study findings and constraints: Different T cell subtypes could not be distinguished. Variability may have been added to patient repertoires by differing immunosuppressive treatments.

Sequencing was performed on blood. The TCR was taken from a human donor with ulcerative colitis or Crohn's disease, or a healthy co-twin of an affected twin (not recorded which).

This CDR3 is CASSPQLRFGELFF. The V call is TRBV12-3 or TRBV12-4, the J call TRBJ2-2. This CDR3 spans 14 amino acids.